The 23 T cell receptor beta chains below come from one sample, sequenced in a study of cytomegalovirus exposure and HLA in healthy donors. Primers included in the PCR were 60 Vbeta and 13 Jbeta primers. The repertoire was sequenced with immunoSEQ multiplex PCR; TCRdb's copy has only in-frame clones and lacks some. The data contain more than 90,000 clones, over 65% of them singletons. What was sequenced was PBMCs. The receptor source for this set is a woman aged 55-70 years in good health and CMV-seronegative.

The table lists this clone with a few counts. The V and J genes are TRBV10-3 and TRBJ1-4, with D perhaps TRBD1 (6 bases). This CDR3 is 13 amino acids long. The germline V gene has CDR1 ENHRY and CDR2 SYGVKD. Trimming pared 6 bases from V and 5 bases from J, leaving 10 bases between. DNA for the CDR3: TGTGCCATCAGGGGGGCGCAAAATGAAAAACTGTTTTTT. It is translated as CAIRGAQNEKLFF.

This chain uses TRBV5-6 with TRBJ2-5; D uncertain. With 0 bases removed from V and 2 bases from J, the gap between germline ends came to 11 bases. Germline loops: CDR1 SGHDT, CDR2 YYEEEE. The CDR3 contains 15 residues. The CDR3 DNA sequence: TGTGCCAGCAGCTTGGTGACGAACAGACAAGAGACCCAGTACTTC. This encodes CASSLVTNRQETQYF.

The V and J genes are TRBV28 and TRBJ1-1; D possibly corresponds to TRBD1 (6 bases). The CDR3 has 14 amino acids. Trimming pared 5 bases from V and 4 bases from J, leaving 14 bases between. In germline, CDR1 is MDHEN, CDR2 SYDVKM. CDR3 loop: CASSLYTGPTEAFF. The CDR3 DNA follows: TGTGCCAGCAGTCTCTACACAGGGCCCACTGAAGCTTTCTTT.

The chain uses TRBV5-1 and TRBJ2-2, with a weak D call TRBD2 (6 bases). The V gene lost 0 bases and the J gene lost 9 bases, with 18 bases spanning the gap. The CDR3 is 16 residues long. Germline loops: CDR1 SGHRS, CDR2 YFSETQ. DNA for the CDR3: TGCGCCAGCAGCTTGGGGGACGCTCGGGGGATTAGGGAGCTGTTTTTT. It is translated as CASSLGDARGIRELFF.

The chain links TRBV30 to TRBJ2-7; TRBD1 agrees at 8 bases. This CDR3 is built from 18 residues. J was trimmed by 2 bases and V by 0 bases; bases with no gene match: 15. Germline CDR1 is GTSNPN and CDR2 is SVGIG (reference sequence). The CDR3 region is CAWSVLDWDRSLTYEQYF. The CDR3 DNA reads as TGTGCCTGGAGTGTACTGGATTGGGACAGGAGCTTGACCTACGAGCAGTACTTC.

This clone was recorded a few times. This sequence joins TRBV28 and TRBJ1-4; D is possibly TRBD1 (6 bases). This CDR3 region has 13 residues. Germline V lookup: CDR1 MDHEN, CDR2 SYDVKM. Trimming pared 6 bases from V and 3 bases from J, leaving 8 bases between. The CDR3 loop is CASRGHSNEKLFF. The CDR3 DNA reads TGTGCCAGCAGGGGACACTCTAATGAAAAACTGTTTTTT.

Notes on this clone: The same CDR3 also results from other DNA sequences found in this sample. The chain uses TRBV6-1 and TRBJ1-1, with 10 positions matching TRBD1. The ends lost 3 bases at V and 5 bases at J; junction bases unmatched: 6. This CDR3 has 15 amino acids. Germline CDR1 and CDR2: MNHNS and SASEGT. CDR3 region: CASSEFGTGDTEAFF. The CDR3 DNA reads TGTGCCAGCAGTGAGTTCGGGACAGGGGATACTGAAGCTTTCTTT.

In its sample, this clone was seen a few times. The chain uses TRBV7-2 and TRBJ2-3; D possibly corresponds to TRBD1 (6 bases). The CDR3 is 15 amino acids. Trimming cost V 2 bases and J 6 bases, with 15 bases left between them. The germline V gene encodes CDR1 SGHTA and CDR2 FQGNSA. CDR3 bases: TGTGCCAGCAGCTTAAACAGGGTATCGGAGGATACGCAGTATTTT. It translates to CASSLNRVSEDTQYF.

The chain recombines TRBV25-1 with TRBJ1-1; TRBD1 might be the D (6 bases). Trimming took off 4 bases at V and 1 base at J, with 19 bases between the two ends. Germline assignment: CDR1 MGHDK and CDR2 SYGVNS. The CDR3 contains 17 residues. The CDR3 reads CASSVWHNREKNTEAFF. The DNA of the CDR3 is TGTGCCAGCAGTGTATGGCATAACAGGGAAAAGAACACTGAAGCTTTCTTT.

This clone was recorded a few times. The chain employs TRBV5-6 and TRBJ2-7, with TRBD2 as a possible D gene (5 bases). The length of the CDR3 is 12 residues. The V gene's germline CDR1 is SGHDT and CDR2 YYEEEE. V was trimmed by 5 bases and J by 3 bases, leaving 9 bases between them. This CDR3 reads CASRYGGYEQYF. CDR3 bases: TGTGCCAGCAGATATGGAGGCTACGAGCAGTACTTC.

The V gene is TRBV4-3, the J gene TRBJ2-3; the D gene is possibly TRBD2 (5 bases). CDR3 length equals 16 residues. V dropped 0 bases and J dropped 0 bases, with 10 bases sitting between them. CDR1 and CDR2 (germline): LGHNA, YSLEER. CDR3 nucleotides: TGCGCCAGCAGCCAAGATACGGGCGGGAGCACAGATACGCAGTATTTT. The encoded protein is CASSQDTGGSTDTQYF.

The chain joins TRBV7-9 to TRBJ2-1, with 8 bases fitting TRBD2. Trimming took 4 bases from V and 2 from J; bases not matched to a gene: 4. Germline V gives CDR1 SEHNR, CDR2 FQNEAQ (reference sequence). The CDR3 consists of 15 residues. CDR3 amino acids: CASSSSGSAYNEQFF. The CDR3, as DNA: TGTGCCAGCAGCTCCAGCGGGAGTGCCTACAATGAGCAGTTCTTC.

The chain couples TRBV5-4 to TRBJ2-3; 7 bases are a match to TRBD1. With V trimmed by 4 bases and J by 0 bases, 5 bases remained unmatched. The V gene's germline CDR1 is SGHNT and CDR2 YYREEE (reference sequence). CDR3 length equals 15 residues. The CDR3 sequence: CASSPGTASTDTQYF. CDR3 nucleotide sequence: TGTGCCAGCAGCCCCGGGACAGCTAGCACAGATACGCAGTATTTT.

This clone has just one count. The chain uses TRBV14 and TRBJ2-3; D perhaps matches TRBD1 (5 bases). CDR3 length: 17 residues. Germline CDR1 and CDR2: SGHDN and FVKESK. Trimming stripped 1 base from V and 0 bases from J, with 14 bases between. The CDR3 DNA is TGTGCCAGCAGCCAAGGATTGGGGCTCTCAAGCACAGATACGCAGTATTTT. Amino acid sequence: CASSQGLGLSSTDTQYF.

This chain joins TRBV2 and TRBJ1-2; TRBD1 might be the D (6 bases). V lost 6 bases and J 8 bases, leaving 13 bases between the germline ends. The CDR3 has 12 amino acids. Germline CDR1 reads SNHLY; CDR2 reads FYNNEI. Here the CDR3 DNA reads TGTGCCAGCAGGGACAGCTTTGCGGGCTACACCTTC. As protein: CASRDSFAGYTF.

V usage is TRBV7-6 and J usage is TRBJ1-1, with D hard to call. Germline assignment: CDR1 SGHVS and CDR2 FNYEAQ. Between the trimmed V and J ends, which lost 10 bases and 4 bases, there was a span of 22 bases. CDR3 length: 15 residues. The CDR3 spells CATRPPPGFGTEAFF. The CDR3 DNA is TGTGCCACCAGACCCCCTCCGGGGTTTGGCACTGAAGCTTTCTTT.

The rearrangement joins TRBV30 to TRBJ2-2, with 12 positions matching TRBD2. The J segment lost 1 base and the V segment lost 4 bases, leaving 4 bases of the junction unmatched. This CDR3 has 16 residues. CDR1 and CDR2 from the germline V gene are GTSNPN and SVGIG (reference sequence). CDR3 amino acids: CAWKGTSGLNTGELFF. The CDR3 bases are TGTGCCTGGAAAGGGACTAGCGGGCTGAACACCGGGGAGCTGTTTTTT.

The sample holds one count of this clone. The chain is built from TRBV6-5 and TRBJ1-1, with TRBD1 matching over 7 bases. Germline V gene data show CDR1 as MNHEY and CDR2 as SVGAGI. V lost 2 bases to trimming and J lost 8 bases; unmatched junction nucleotides: 5. The CDR3 has 13 amino acids. As DNA, the CDR3 is TGTGCCAGCAGTTACACCGGGACAGACGAAGCTTTCTTT. Amino acid sequence: CASSYTGTDEAFF.

This clone was detected once. The rearrangement joins TRBV4-3 to TRBJ2-1; 11 nucleotides match TRBD2. The trim removed 4 bases at V and 5 bases at J, leaving 4 bases unmatched. The CDR3 runs to 15 residues. Germline V gene lookup returns CDR1 LGHNA and CDR2 YSLEER. The CDR3 spells CASSPGTSGHNEQFF. The CDR3, as DNA: TGCGCCAGCAGCCCCGGGACTAGCGGACACAATGAGCAGTTCTTC.

The gene calls are TRBV9 and TRBJ2-7; 11 bases map to TRBD2. Germline V lookup: CDR1 SGDLS, CDR2 YYNGEE. V dropped 2 bases and J dropped 7; count of bases not matched to a gene: 5. The CDR3 is made up of 14 amino acids. The CDR3 spells CASSVLAGGREQYF. In DNA, the CDR3 is TGTGCCAGCAGCGTCTTAGCGGGAGGGAGGGAGCAGTACTTC.

This clone has more than one count but fewer than ten. This chain links TRBV18 with TRBJ1-2; 8 bases line up with TRBD1. Germline V gives CDR1 KGHSH, CDR2 LQKENI. CDR3 size: 13 residues. The ends lost 6 bases at V and 2 bases at J; junction bases unmatched: 2. The CDR3 DNA is TGTGCCAGCTCCCAGGGGGCCAACTATGGCTACACCTTC. It codes for CASSQGANYGYTF. Full variable domain (missing parts from reference TRBV18 and TRBJ1-2): NAGVMQNPRHLVRRRGQEARLRCSPMKGHSHVYWYRQLPEEGLKFMVYLQKENIIDESGMPKERFSAEFPKEGPSILRIQQVVRGDSAAYFCASSQGANYGYTFGSGTRLTVV.

The CDR3 loop reads CASSGRWRAGAFF. In DNA, the CDR3 is TGTGCCAGCAGTGGCCGTTGGCGGGCTGGAGCTTTCTTT. V usage is TRBV2 and J usage is TRBJ1-1; D not resolved. Trimming stripped 4 bases from V and 10 bases from J, with 16 bases between. This CDR3 is built from 13 residues. The germline CDR1 and CDR2 sequences are SNHLY and FYNNEI.

The rearrangement joins TRBV6-1 to TRBJ2-7, with 9 bases matching TRBD1. CDR3 size: 12 residues. In germline, CDR1 is MNHNS, CDR2 SASEGT. V trimming: 8 bases; J trimming: 3 bases; junction bases outside the gene matches: 2. The DNA for the CDR3 is TGTGCCAGCGAGACAGGGGGCTACGAGCAGTACTTC. Translated: CASETGGYEQYF.